This T cell receptor (beta chain) is from a study of T cell responses to AZD1222 COVID-19 vaccine. Study outcomes and limitations: Spike-specific TCR breadth and depth grew following two AZD1222 doses.

The CDR3 spans 15 residues. Deletions cut 2 bases from V and 0 bases from J, with 11 bases between. Per the germline V gene, CDR1 is GTSNPN and CDR2 is SVGIG (reference sequence). As concerns this clone: What it binds is not known.

Profiling relied on immunoSEQ multiplex PCR, and the TCRdb table lists in-frame clones only, not all of them. The sample includes some 140,000 clones, approximately 90% of them seen just once. The chain links TRBV30 to TRBJ1-5; unclear D gene. This material consisted of peripheral blood, taken on day 0 of AZD1222 vaccination. The receptor comes from an adult in good health. For the CDR3, the DNA is TGTGCCTGGAGTAACGGGCTTTATAGCAATCAGCCCCAGCATTTT. Its protein product is CAWSNGLYSNQPQHF.